This T cell receptor beta chain was observed in a study of a mutant IDH1 vaccine in newly diagnosed glioma. Study-wide results and caveats: Seemingly, pseudoprogression had no relation to changes in the top peripheral T cell clonotypes.

Worth noting for this clone: The antigen remains undetermined.

Germline CDR1 and CDR2: LGHNT and FRNRAP. Trimming left V 2 bases short and J 6 bases short, with 8 bases between. The CDR3 consists of 12 residues. The assay was immunoSEQ multiplex PCR, and TCRdb's table has in-frame clones only and misses some. Of 60,000 to 100,000 clones in the sample, about 85% were seen once. This sample's time point: week 23, last vaccination. Vaccine doses each comprised 300 ug of mutant IDH1 20-mer peptide, with topical imiquimod. The TCR originated in a woman between 50 and 59 years old with glioma. The gene calls are TRBV12-5 and TRBJ2-7; no reliable D call. The sample consisted of PBMCs, taken from a glioma patient whose treatment included an IDH1 peptide vaccine. For the CDR3, the DNA is TGTGCTAGTGGTTTGATAGCTAGCGAGCAGTACTTC. Amino acid sequence: CASGLIASEQYF.